This T cell receptor beta chain was found in a study of cytomegalovirus exposure and HLA in healthy donors. Overall study results and limits: The tendency of first-cohort TCR clusters to co-occur in the 110 or so validation repertoires emerged from a later analysis. The study designated some 180 TCR beta chains cytomegalovirus-associated.

Germline-derived CDR1 and CDR2 are MNHEY and SMNVEV (reference sequence). There are 15 residues in the CDR3. V was clipped by 0 bases and J by 5 bases, with 13 bases between them. With regard to this clone: Antigen: not known.

Clones were sequenced by immunoSEQ multiplex PCR, and TCRdb holds only the in-frame ones, with some missing. The sample consists of 200,000 to 250,000 clones, over 80% of them appearing once. The source material was PBMCs. This chain links TRBV27 with TRBJ2-5; possible D gene TRBD2, 6 bases. This receptor was identified in a woman between 18 and 29 years old in good health and CMV-seronegative. CDR3 nucleotide sequence: TGTGCCAGCAGTTTATCCGGGAGCTTAACGGAGACCCAGTACTTC. Translating gives CASSLSGSLTETQYF.